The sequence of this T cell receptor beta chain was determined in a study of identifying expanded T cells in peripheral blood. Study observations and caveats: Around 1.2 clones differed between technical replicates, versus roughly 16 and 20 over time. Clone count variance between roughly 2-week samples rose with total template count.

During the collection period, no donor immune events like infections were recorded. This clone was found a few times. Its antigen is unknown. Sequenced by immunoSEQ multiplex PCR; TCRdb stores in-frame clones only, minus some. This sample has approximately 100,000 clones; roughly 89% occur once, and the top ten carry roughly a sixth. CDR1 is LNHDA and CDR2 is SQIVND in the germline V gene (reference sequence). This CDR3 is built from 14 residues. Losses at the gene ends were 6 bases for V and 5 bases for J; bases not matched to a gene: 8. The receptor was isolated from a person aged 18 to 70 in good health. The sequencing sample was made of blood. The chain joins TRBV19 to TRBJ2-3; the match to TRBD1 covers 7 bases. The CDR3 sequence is CASRYRGHLDTQYF. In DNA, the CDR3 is TGTGCCAGTAGGTACAGGGGACACTTAGATACGCAGTATTTT.